This T cell receptor (beta chain) is from a study of T cell changes during pregnancy in multiple sclerosis. CDR3 length: 14 residues. From germline, CDR1 is LGHNA and CDR2 YNFKEQ. V was pared by 4 bases and J by 7 bases, with 13 bases between. Measured with immunoSEQ multiplex PCR; TCRdb has only the in-frame clones, and not every one. This table holds more than 55,000 clones, around 94% found once. The J gene is TRBJ1-4, the V gene TRBV4-2; D possibly corresponds to TRBD1 (6 bases). Specimen: CD8+ T cells from peripheral blood mononuclear cells, collected after pregnancy. The sequence came from a female donor with multiple sclerosis, enrolled in a pregnancy study. CDR3 nucleotide sequence: TGTGCCAGCAGCCGGACAGATCAGGTTGAAAAACTGTTTTTT. Its translation: CASSRTDQVEKLFF.